The 22 T cell receptor beta chains below come from one sample, sequenced in a study of CD8+CD57+ T cells in acquired aplastic anemia. Study-level results: Lower diversity was found in CD8+CD57+ cells than in total CD4+ and CD8+ pools in patients.

All sequencing subjects had displayed CD8+CD57+ cell expansion on flow cytometry. These TCRs are of unknown antigen specificity. CDR3 and TCR beta VDJ profiling relied on genomic DNA as the template. One entry per CDR3 protein results from TCRdb running MiXCR on the reads. The sample lists roughly 17,000 distinct CDR3 sequences, about 40% seen once, with approximately 83% in the top ten. Sequencing was performed on CD8+CD57+ T cells sorted from PBMCs. Indicated subset: bead-enriched CD8+CD57+ effector memory T cells from SAA patients. All receptors come from a human donor with aplastic anemia.

This clonotype was counted only a few times. This chain uses TRBV19 with TRBJ1-3; D perhaps matches TRBD1 (5 bases). The CDR3 loop spans 15 amino acids. Germline-derived CDR1 and CDR2 are LNHDA and SQIVND (reference sequence). Trimming left V 7 bases short and J 0 bases short, with 13 bases between. CDR3 residues: CASTDRAISGNTIYF. In DNA, the CDR3 is TGTGCCAGTACAGACAGAGCCATCTCTGGAAACACCATATATTTT.

CDR3 bases: TGTGCCAGCAGCCTCCTCAAGGCCCAAAACAGCGAAAAACTGTTTTTT. Its translation is CASSLLKAQNSEKLFF. This chain connects TRBV7-6 to TRBJ1-4; D gene unclear. V was cut by 5 bases and J by 8 bases, with 21 bases left in between. The CDR3 loop spans 16 amino acids. Germline CDR1 SGHVS, CDR2 FNYEAQ. Full variable domain (outside the CDR3, taken from reference TRBV7-6 and TRBJ1-4): GAGVSQSPRYKVTKRGQDVALRCDPISGHVSLYWYRQALGQGPEFLTYFNYEAQQDKSGLPNDRFSAERPEGSISTLTIQRTEQRDSAMYRCASSLLKAQNSEKLFFGSGTQLSVL.

V and J are TRBV2 and TRBJ2-2, with 10 bases identical to TRBD2. From germline, CDR1 is SNHLY and CDR2 FYNNEI. The CDR3 loop spans 18 amino acids. J was trimmed by 8 bases and V by 5 bases; bases with no gene match: 17. CDR3 nucleotide sequence: TGTGCCAGCAGTCACCCCCCGGGACTAGCGTCCCAAAGGGGGGAGCTGTTTTTT. Its protein is CASSHPPGLASQRGELFF.

The count of this clonotype is one. For the CDR3, the DNA is TGTGCCAGCAGCTTCCGGGACAGGGGGCGTAATGAGCAGTTCTTC. Translation gives CASSFRDRGRNEQFF. The gene calls are TRBV13 and TRBJ2-1, with 12 bases aligning to TRBD1. CDR3 length: 15 residues. V shed 3 bases, J shed 7 bases, and the junction held 4 bases outside the gene matches. Germline CDR1 is PRHDT and CDR2 is FYEKMQ (reference sequence).

This clonotype was found a few times. The chain uses TRBV20-1 and TRBJ1-1, with a possible D match to TRBD1 (5 bases). The germline V and J ends were trimmed by 4 bases and 4 bases, with 13 bases remaining between them. This CDR3 is built from 13 residues. Looked up from germline, CDR1 is DFQATT and CDR2 is SNEGSKA (reference sequence). The CDR3 sequence: CSANVQGGTEAFF. In DNA, the CDR3 is TGCAGTGCTAATGTGCAGGGAGGCACTGAAGCTTTCTTT.

This clonotype was counted ten times or more. V gene TRBV13 combines with J gene TRBJ2-5; the match to TRBD2 covers 12 bases. Germline CDR1 reads PRHDT; CDR2 reads FYEKMQ (reference sequence). J gave up 3 bases and V 0 bases, and 5 bases lay outside the gene matches. The CDR3 consists of 17 residues. CDR3: CASSLGSSGGAEETQYF. DNA for the CDR3: TGTGCCAGCAGCTTAGGTTCTAGCGGGGGGGCCGAAGAGACCCAGTACTTC.

V usage is TRBV20-1 and J usage is TRBJ2-3, with D unclear. Germline V gives CDR1 DFQATT, CDR2 SNEGSKA (reference sequence). V was cut by 5 bases and J by 0 bases, with 12 bases left in between. The CDR3 has 14 residues. The CDR3 loop is CSAFDPRSTDTQYF. CDR3 DNA: TGCAGTGCTTTCGACCCCCGCAGCACAGATACGCAGTATTTT.

At least ten counts were recorded for this clonotype. The chain recombines TRBV5-1 with TRBJ2-3; 12 nucleotides match TRBD2. Trimming took 4 bases from V and 6 from J; bases not matched to a gene: 9. This CDR3 comprises 16 residues. Germline V CDR1 and CDR2: SGHRS, YFSETQ. The CDR3 loop is CASSPWTSGVPDTQYF. The CDR3, as DNA: TGCGCCAGCAGCCCCTGGACTAGCGGGGTCCCTGATACGCAGTATTTT.

The chain has TRBV10-3 and TRBJ1-2, with 8 positions matching TRBD1. Germline-derived CDR1 and CDR2 are ENHRY and SYGVKD. The CDR3 spans 13 residues. With 8 bases clipped from V and 4 bases from J, the junction kept 6 bases outside the gene matches. CDR3 in amino acids: CAIAKTGGYGYTF. The DNA for the CDR3 is TGTGCCATCGCCAAAACAGGGGGCTATGGCTACACCTTC.

The chain couples TRBV10-1 to TRBJ2-5; no clear D. Trimming took 0 bases from V and 5 from J, leaving 10 bases between them. The CDR3 sequence is 14 residues long. The germline gives CDR1 WNHNN, CDR2 SYGVQD (reference sequence). CDR3 nucleotide sequence: TGCGCCAGCAGTGAGTCGGTATCGAGGGAGACCCAGTACTTC. Amino acid sequence: CASSESVSRETQYF.

This clonotype was detected many times. V and J are TRBV10-3 and TRBJ2-5; 7 bases are shared with TRBD1. The trim removed 3 bases at V and 2 bases at J, leaving 3 bases unmatched. CDR3 length: 14 residues. Germline CDR1 reads ENHRY; CDR2 reads SYGVKD. The CDR3 nucleotides read TGTGCCATCAGTGATGGGACAGCTCAAGAGACCCAGTACTTC. It translates to CAISDGTAQETQYF.

V is TRBV20-1 and J is TRBJ2-3; D is uncertain. Germline CDR1 and CDR2: DFQATT and SNEGSKA (reference sequence). The CDR3 totals 15 residues. Trimming shortened V by 1 base and J by 5 bases, and 16 bases separated the two germline ends. In DNA form, the CDR3 reads TGCAGTGCTAGAGTGGATACTGGAACTCGAGATACGCAGTATTTT. This sequence encodes CSARVDTGTRDTQYF.

This clonotype was recorded many times. The chain carries TRBV12-3 or TRBV12-4 and TRBJ2-2; TRBD1 matches 10 bases. This CDR3 spans 16 amino acids. Trimming cost V 5 bases and J 5 bases; bases outside gene matches: 8. CDR3 DNA sequence: TGTGCCAGCAGTCCTGGACAGGGGGTAGAAACCGGGGAGCTGTTTTTT. Protein product: CASSPGQGVETGELFF.

In DNA form, the CDR3 reads TGTGCCAGCAGCTTCGATTACTCCTACAAGCAGTTCTTC. Translated: CASSFDYSYKQFF. The chain has TRBV5-4 and TRBJ2-1; D remains unclear. Germline V lookup: CDR1 SGHNT, CDR2 YYREEE (reference sequence). CDR3 length equals 13 residues. Deletions cut 2 bases from V and 11 bases from J, with 14 bases between.

This clonotype has a count of ten or more. V and J are TRBV10-2 and TRBJ2-1; no clear D. The V end was cut by 2 bases, the J end by 3 bases, with 8 bases between. The length of the CDR3 is 14 residues. The germline gives CDR1 WSHSY, CDR2 SAAADI. CDR3 sequence: CASSEDRGYNEQFF. The CDR3 region has the DNA TGCGCCAGCAGTGAGGACCGAGGCTACAATGAGCAGTTCTTC.

The CDR3 sequence: CSARSTGLVRTGELFF. The CDR3, as DNA: TGCAGTGCTAGATCAACAGGGTTAGTTCGGACCGGGGAGCTGTTTTTT. The chain carries TRBV20-1 and TRBJ2-2, with D possibly being TRBD1 (6 bases). V was cut by 2 bases and J by 5 bases, with 18 bases left in between. The V gene's germline CDR1 is DFQATT and CDR2 SNEGSKA (reference sequence). The CDR3 sequence is 16 residues long.

The table lists this clonotype with many counts. This rearrangement joins TRBV12-3 or TRBV12-4 to TRBJ2-2; D ambiguous. The CDR3 spans 11 residues. V was shortened by 6 bases and J by 8 bases, with 7 bases between the two germline ends. Here the CDR3 DNA reads TGTGCCAGCAGCCAAGGGGGGGAGCTGTTTTTT. This sequence encodes CASSQGGELFF.

This clonotype was seen just once. This chain uses TRBV15 with TRBJ2-1; perhaps TRBD2 as D (5 bases). This CDR3 spans 16 amino acids. Trimming stripped 3 bases from V and 0 bases from J, with 12 bases between. Germline loops: CDR1 LNHNV, CDR2 YYDKDF (reference sequence). CDR3 DNA: TGTGCCACCAGCAGCTTGGGCGGGTCCTCCTACAATGAGCAGTTCTTC. Translated, it gives CATSSLGGSSYNEQFF.

The J gene is TRBJ2-3, the V gene TRBV19, with D maybe TRBD2 (6 bases). CDR3 size: 13 residues. V lost 3 bases and J 6 bases, leaving 10 bases between the germline ends. Per germline, CDR1 LNHDA and CDR2 SQIVND (reference sequence). DNA of the CDR3: TGTGCCAGTAGTATCACACGGGGGGATACGCAGTATTTT. It yields the protein CASSITRGDTQYF.

This clonotype appeared many times. The V gene is TRBV6-4, the J gene TRBJ2-1, with D possibly matching TRBD1 (5 bases). Trimming shortened V by 4 bases and J by 4 bases, and 11 bases separated the two germline ends. Germline V gene data show CDR1 as MRHNA and CDR2 as SNTAGT. The CDR3 contains 14 residues. The CDR3 reads CASSADSQYNEQFF. CDR3 sequence (DNA): TGTGCCAGCAGTGCAGACAGTCAGTACAATGAGCAGTTCTTC.

The J gene is TRBJ2-3, the V gene TRBV20-1; no firm D call. Germline V gives CDR1 DFQATT, CDR2 SNEGSKA (reference sequence). Trimming took 6 bases from V and 5 from J, leaving 6 bases between them. The CDR3 is 10 amino acids. CDR3 amino acids: CSAPGDTQYF. As DNA, the CDR3 is TGCAGTGCGCCAGGAGATACGCAGTATTTT.

This clonotype was picked up a small number of times. The J gene is TRBJ2-2, the V gene TRBV19; the D gene is possibly TRBD1 (5 bases). Trimming left V 3 bases short and J 8 bases short, with 13 bases between. Germline V gene sequence: CDR1 LNHDA, CDR2 SQIVND (reference sequence). The CDR3 is 14 amino acids. The CDR3 DNA sequence: TGTGCCAGTAGTATTGGGGCTAGAGAAGGGGAGCTGTTTTTT. Protein product: CASSIGAREGELFF.